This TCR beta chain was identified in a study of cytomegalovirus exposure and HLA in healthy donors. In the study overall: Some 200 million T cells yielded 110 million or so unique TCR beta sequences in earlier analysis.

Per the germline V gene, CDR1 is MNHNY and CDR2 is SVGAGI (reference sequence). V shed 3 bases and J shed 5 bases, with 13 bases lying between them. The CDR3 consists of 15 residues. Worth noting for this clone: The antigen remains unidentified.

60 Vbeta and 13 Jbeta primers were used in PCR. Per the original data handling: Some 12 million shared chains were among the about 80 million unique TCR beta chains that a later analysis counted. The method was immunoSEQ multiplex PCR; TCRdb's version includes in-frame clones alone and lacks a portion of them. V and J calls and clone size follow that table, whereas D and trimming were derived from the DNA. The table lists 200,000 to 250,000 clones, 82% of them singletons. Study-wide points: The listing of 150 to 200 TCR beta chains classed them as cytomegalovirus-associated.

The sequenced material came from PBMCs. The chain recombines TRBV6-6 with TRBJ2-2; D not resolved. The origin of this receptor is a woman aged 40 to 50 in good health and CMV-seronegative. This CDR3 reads CASSYVTPSTGELFF. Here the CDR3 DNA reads TGTGCCAGCAGTTATGTTACTCCAAGTACCGGGGAGCTGTTTTTT.